A single sample gave rise to the 24 T cell receptor beta chains below, sequenced in a study of tumor-infiltrating lymphocytes in primary liver carcinoma. The researchers produced TCR beta cDNA from roughly 500 ng total RNA with a constant-region primer. Three-round nested multiplex PCR performed with slightly modified ARM-PCR produced the TCR beta libraries. A C-beta reverse primer was combined with TRBV1-TRBV30 forward primers in the first two PCR rounds, and each round had about 10 cycles. Each CDR3 protein is one row after TCRdb ran MiXCR on the multiplex PCR reads. The sample comprises around 100,000 distinct CDR3 sequences, more than 65% of which are singletons, and about 12% rests with the top ten. From unsorted bulk tissue weighing roughly 17-31 mg, DNA and RNA were co-extracted. Material for sequencing was liver tumor tissue from sampling region 2. Subset meaning: tumor region T2, inferior pole. These receptors were collected from a woman in her fifties or sixties with primary liver carcinoma and hepatitis B virus infection.

This clonotype was recorded at least ten times. CDR3 sequence (DNA): TGTGCCAGCAGCCGAGGGGCCTACGAGCAGTACTTC. Translated, it gives CASSRGAYEQYF. The chain couples TRBV13 to TRBJ2-7; perhaps D is TRBD1 or TRBD2 (5 bases each). The germline CDR1 and CDR2 sequences are PRHDT and FYEKMQ (reference sequence). This CDR3 contains 12 residues. V dropped 5 bases and J dropped 2 bases, with 7 bases sitting between them.

This rearrangement joins TRBV12-3 or TRBV12-4 to TRBJ2-4; D unresolved. The CDR3 extends over 19 amino acids. Trimming stripped 4 bases from V and 11 bases from J, with 33 bases between. Here the CDR3 DNA reads TGTGCCAGCAGTTCACAGTTAAGTTTCCGGCCTGTGGGCAAAAAAGTTCAGTACTTC. Its protein product is CASSSQLSFRPVGKKVQYF.

This clonotype appeared a few times. The rearrangement joins TRBV7-9 to TRBJ2-2, with a possible D match to TRBD1 (6 bases). CDR1 SEHNR and CDR2 FQNEAQ come from the germline V gene (reference sequence). This CDR3 is built from 17 residues. V was cut by 5 bases and J by 0 bases, with 16 bases left in between. The CDR3 region has the DNA TGTGCCAGCAGCCCCCAGGGGACAAGGGCGAACACCGGGGAGCTGTTTTTT. Translating it yields CASSPQGTRANTGELFF.

Comment on this clonotype: At one boundary the junction diverges from the germline segment, which might be a read error. CDR3 protein: CANSFKDRFSGANVPTF. The CDR3 DNA sequence: TGTGCCAACAGCTTCAAGGACAGGTTCTCTGGGGCCAACGTCCCGACTTTC. The V call is TRBV11-1, the J call TRBJ2-6, with TRBD1 matching 7 bases. The CDR3 totals 17 residues. Germline CDR1 and CDR2: SGHAT and FQDESV (reference sequence). The full variable domain, completed using reference TRBV11-1 and TRBJ2-6, is EAEVAQSPRYKITEKSQAVAFWCDPISGHATLYWYRQILGQGPELLVQFQDESVVDDSQLPKDRFSAERLKGVDSTLKIQPAELGDSAMYLCANSFKDRFSGANVPTFGAGSRLTVL.

This clonotype was counted between two and nine times. This sequence joins TRBV28 and TRBJ1-1; D not resolved. The CDR3 consists of 15 residues. V was cut by 1 base and J by 2 bases, with 11 bases left in between. Germline values: CDR1 MDHEN, CDR2 SYDVKM. The CDR3 reads CASSLFRGINTEAFF. The CDR3 nucleotides read TGTGCCAGCAGTTTATTTCGAGGGATCAACACTGAAGCTTTCTTT.

This clonotype was counted only a few times. A much larger clone lies a single base off, so this may be a read error. The chain links TRBV29-1 to TRBJ1-1, with 7 positions matching TRBD1. Germline CDR1 and CDR2: SQVTM and ANQGSEA. V was pared by 4 bases and J by 0 bases, with 5 bases of the junction left unmatched. This CDR3 spans 14 amino acids. CDR3 sequence (DNA): TGCAGCGTTGGGATAGGGGGCTTGAACACTGAAGCTTTCTTT. Protein sequence: CSVGIGGLNTEAFF.

At least ten counts were recorded for this clonotype. V and J are TRBV28 and TRBJ2-7; the match to TRBD2 covers 7 bases. Germline CDR1 reads MDHEN; CDR2 reads SYDVKM. The CDR3 runs 14 residues. After removal of 5 bases from V and 6 bases from J, the junction contained 10 bases not matched to a gene. This CDR3 is CASSPWGGSGEQYF. DNA of the CDR3: TGTGCCAGCAGTCCCTGGGGAGGGTCTGGCGAGCAGTACTTC.

As to this clonotype: This may come from a read error, since a much larger clone is one base off. V usage is TRBV5-1 and J usage is TRBJ1-4; no clear D gene. Trimming removed 5 bases at V and 7 bases at J, with 12 bases between. CDR3 length equals 13 residues. From germline, CDR1 is SGHRS and CDR2 YFSETQ. The CDR3, as DNA: TGCGCCAGCAGGGAACGGAGGGCTGAAAAACTGTTTTTT. This sequence encodes CASRERRAEKLFF.

This clonotype has just one count. The junction differs from germline at one of its ends, possibly a read error. The chain uses TRBV11-1 and TRBJ2-7, with 7 positions matching TRBD2. Germline V gene lookup returns CDR1 SGHAT and CDR2 FQDESV (reference sequence). The CDR3 totals 15 residues. CDR3 sequence: CASSWSGTRTYEQCF. The DNA of the CDR3 is TGTGCCAGCAGTTGGAGCGGGACGAGGACCTACGAGCAGTGCTTC.

This chain uses TRBV4-1 with TRBJ2-5, with D uncertain. This CDR3 is built from 15 residues. The germline gives CDR1 MGHRA, CDR2 YSYEKL. V was cut by 4 bases and J by 7 bases, with 19 bases left in between. DNA of the CDR3: TGCGCCAGCAGCCCCATGTACGGAAGGTTTAGGACCCAGTACTTC. This codes for CASSPMYGRFRTQYF.

This clonotype appeared many times. The chain joins TRBV6-5 to TRBJ2-2; no firm D call. V dropped 5 bases and J dropped 2 bases, with 3 bases sitting between them. The CDR3 consists of 12 residues. Germline V gene data show CDR1 as MNHEY and CDR2 as SVGAGI. CDR3 sequence: CASSQNTGELFF. DNA of the CDR3: TGTGCCAGCAGTCAAAACACCGGGGAGCTGTTTTTT.

Turning to this clonotype: Since the CDR3 does not end with the conserved phenylalanine or tryptophan, this likely comes from a read error. The chain is built from TRBV6-1 and TRBJ2-7; D is unresolved. The CDR3 has 11 amino acids. Per the germline V gene, CDR1 is MNHNS and CDR2 is SASEGT. CDR3 sequence: CATQKAYDQYL. As DNA, the CDR3 is TGTGCCACCCAGAAGGCCTACGATCAGTACTTA.

Comment on this clonotype: Sequence at one end of the junction differs from germline and may be a read error. This chain connects TRBV6-5 to TRBJ1-1; D may be TRBD1 (5 bases). In germline, CDR1 is MNHEY, CDR2 SVGAGI. The CDR3 has 13 amino acids. CDR3 sequence reads: CASSMQGLTGAFF. CDR3 DNA: TGTGCCAGCAGTATGCAGGGACTAACTGGAGCTTTCTTT.

With regard to this clonotype: A junction end diverges from the germline sequence, so it may reflect a read error. The chain has TRBV28 and TRBJ1-1; D not resolved. The CDR3 covers 15 residues. CDR1 and CDR2 (germline): MDHEN, SYDVKM. The CDR3 loop reads CANSFHSSGNTEAFF. CDR3 DNA sequence: TGTGCCAACAGTTTTCATTCTAGTGGGAACACTGAAGCTTTCTTT.

Note on this clonotype: A much larger clonotype is one base distant, so this may be a read error. The J gene is TRBJ2-5, the V gene TRBV5-1; 7 bases match TRBD1. With V trimmed by 1 base and J by 2 bases, 11 bases remained unmatched. This CDR3 is built from 17 residues. Germline lookup yields CDR1 SGHRS and CDR2 YFSETQ. The CDR3 nucleotides read TGCGCCAGCAGCTTGCGAAGGGCGGCAGGGGGACAAGAGACCCAGTACTTC. This codes for CASSLRRAAGGQETQYF.

This clonotype appeared a few times. The rearrangement joins TRBV29-1 to TRBJ2-1; D unresolved. The V gene's germline CDR1 is SQVTM and CDR2 ANQGSEA. The CDR3 contains 12 residues. V was clipped by 5 bases and J by 3 bases, with 8 bases between them. In DNA, the CDR3 is TGCAGCGTTCCGGTCAGCTACAATGAGCAGTTCTTC. Amino acid sequence: CSVPVSYNEQFF.

This clonotype was counted ten times or more. CDR3 loop: CSVAGGSWGTDEQYF. CDR3 coding DNA: TGCAGCGTTGCGGGGGGATCGTGGGGGACGGACGAGCAGTACTTC. The chain joins TRBV29-1 to TRBJ2-7, with TRBD2 matching over 7 bases. Germline CDR1 and CDR2: SQVTM and ANQGSEA. The CDR3 sequence is 15 residues long. J was trimmed by 5 bases and V by 4 bases; bases with no gene match: 14.

This clonotype was recorded a few times. CDR3 in DNA: TGTGCCATCAGTTTACGGGACGGACAAGAGACCCAGTACTTC. Translation gives CAISLRDGQETQYF. The chain is built from TRBV7-8 and TRBJ2-5, with D perhaps being TRBD1 or TRBD2 (5 bases each). The V gene's germline CDR1 is SGHVS and CDR2 FQNEAQ. This CDR3 region has 14 residues. With 10 bases removed from V and 2 bases from J, the gap between germline ends came to 17 bases.

In this sample, this clonotype turned up a few times. DNA for the CDR3: TGCAGTGCTAGAGATTGGGGGGGGACCTACAATGAGCAGTTCTTC. Translation gives CSARDWGGTYNEQFF. The chain joins TRBV20-1 to TRBJ2-1, with 7 bases matching TRBD2. The CDR3 is made up of 15 amino acids. Germline values: CDR1 DFQATT, CDR2 SNEGSKA (reference sequence). The ends lost 0 bases at V and 2 bases at J; junction bases unmatched: 4.

This clonotype was detected only a few times. A read error may produce the germline difference seen at one junction end. The V call is TRBV28, the J call TRBJ1-4; 10 bases align to TRBD1. Germline V gives CDR1 MDHEN, CDR2 SYDVKM. The CDR3 contains 17 residues. CDR3 bases: TGTGTCAGCAGTTTATCCGGGACAGGGGCAACTAATGAAAAACTGTTTTTT. It specifies CVSSLSGTGATNEKLFF. Complete variable domain (other parts from reference TRBV28 and TRBJ1-4): DVKVTQSSRYLVKRTGEKVFLECVQDMDHENMFWYRQDPGLGLRLIYFSYDVKMKEKGDIPEGYSVSREKKERFSLILESASTNQTSMYLCVSSLSGTGATNEKLFFGSGTQLSVL.

In its sample, this clonotype was seen many times. V gene TRBV28 combines with J gene TRBJ2-3; 13 bases line up with TRBD2. Germline CDR1 MDHEN, CDR2 SYDVKM. This CDR3 comprises 14 residues. After removal of 6 bases from V and 6 bases from J, the junction contained 3 bases not matched to a gene. The CDR3 reads CASSTSGRADTQYF. CDR3 coding DNA: TGTGCCAGCAGCACTAGCGGGAGGGCCGATACGCAGTATTTT.

This clonotype was counted once. The chain employs TRBV11-1 and TRBJ2-7, with D perhaps TRBD2 (5 bases). Germline loops: CDR1 SGHAT, CDR2 FQDESV (reference sequence). The germline V and J ends were trimmed by 5 bases and 4 bases, with 9 bases remaining between them. There are 12 residues in the CDR3. CDR3 coding DNA: TGTGCCAGCAGCCAGACGGGATACGAGCAGTACTTC. It yields the protein CASSQTGYEQYF.

Concerning this clonotype itself: A much larger clonotype is one base distant, so this may be a read error. The V call is TRBV5-1, the J call TRBJ2-2, with D hard to call. Looked up from germline, CDR1 is SGHRS and CDR2 is YFSETQ. The CDR3 loop spans 15 amino acids. As DNA, the CDR3 is TGCGCCAGCAGCATGGACCGGGTTAACACCAGGGAGCTGTTTTTT. It translates to CASSMDRVNTRELFF.

Notes on this clonotype: A much more abundant neighbour one base away suggests this may be a read error. The gene calls are TRBV12-5 and TRBJ1-1, with D hard to call. The germline V gene encodes CDR1 LGHNT and CDR2 FRNRAP. V gave up 1 base and J gave up 2 bases, with 5 bases separating them. The CDR3 contains 13 residues. The DNA of the CDR3 is TGTGCTAGTGGTTTGGGGATAAACACTGAAGCTTTCTTT. The encoded protein is CASGLGINTEAFF.